One and the same sample provided the 10 T cell receptor beta chains below, sequenced in a study of cytomegalovirus exposure and HLA in healthy donors. The PCR contained 60 Vbeta and 13 Jbeta primers. Sequencing used immunoSEQ multiplex PCR; TCRdb keeps in-frame clones, though not all of them. The sample has 100,000 to 150,000 clones, about 85% seen once. The source material was PBMCs. These receptors originate from a boy aged 5 to 17 in good health and CMV-seronegative.

The chain uses TRBV25-1 and TRBJ2-5, with a possible D match to TRBD1 (6 bases). Between the trimmed V and J ends, which lost 4 bases and 1 base, there was a span of 10 bases. This CDR3 spans 14 amino acids. Germline V gene sequence: CDR1 MGHDK, CDR2 SYGVNS. Written as DNA, the CDR3 is TGTGCCAGCAGTGTCCGAGGGGGCCAAGAGACCCAGTACTTC. Its translation is CASSVRGGQETQYF.

This clone was counted a few times. The chain recombines TRBV5-5 with TRBJ1-1; D is undetermined. Germline CDR1 is SGHKS and CDR2 is YYEKEE (reference sequence). The germline V and J ends were trimmed by 4 bases and 1 base, with 11 bases remaining between them. The CDR3 extends over 14 amino acids. The CDR3 sequence: CASSPGSTNTEAFF. The CDR3 bases are TGTGCCAGCAGCCCGGGGAGCACGAACACTGAAGCTTTCTTT.

This chain links TRBV2 with TRBJ1-6; 9 nucleotides match TRBD1. Germline V gives CDR1 SNHLY, CDR2 FYNNEI. The CDR3 is 15 residues long. V shed 9 bases, J shed 7 bases, and the junction held 10 bases outside the gene matches. CDR3 DNA sequence: TGTGCCAGTCAACAGGGGGCCCCTGGAAATTCACCCCTCCACTTT. Amino acid sequence: CASQQGAPGNSPLHF.

The chain links TRBV7-3 to TRBJ1-1; D gene ambiguous. V was cut by 5 bases and J by 0 bases, with 10 bases left in between. From germline, CDR1 is SGHTA and CDR2 FQGTGA. The CDR3 extends over 14 amino acids. CDR3 in amino acids: CASSLGIMNTEAFF. The DNA of the CDR3 is TGTGCCAGCAGCCTCGGGATAATGAACACTGAAGCTTTCTTT.

The genes are TRBV19 and TRBJ1-2; TRBD1 agrees at 7 bases. The CDR3 covers 13 residues. Per the germline V gene, CDR1 is LNHDA and CDR2 is SQIVND (reference sequence). Trimming took 5 bases from V and 8 from J; bases not matched to a gene: 8. The CDR3 protein is CASSVDRRFGYTF. Written as DNA, the CDR3 is TGTGCCAGTAGTGTGGACAGGAGGTTCGGCTACACCTTC.

The CDR3 DNA follows: TGTGCCAGCAGGAAAGAGAACCGTAACAATGAGCAGTTCTTC. Amino acid sequence: CASRKENRNNEQFF. The chain employs TRBV27 and TRBJ2-1; D ambiguous. CDR3 length: 14 amino acids. Germline assignment: CDR1 MNHEY and CDR2 SMNVEV (reference sequence). Between the trimmed V and J ends, which lost 6 bases and 5 bases, there was a span of 14 bases.

V and J are TRBV6-5 and TRBJ2-7, with TRBD2 matching over 9 bases. Trimming cost V 8 bases and J 3 bases; bases outside gene matches: 5. This CDR3 contains 13 residues. CDR1 MNHEY and CDR2 SVGAGI come from the germline V gene. CDR3 loop: CASSIAGVYEQYF. The CDR3 nucleotides read TGTGCCAGCTCAATAGCGGGGGTCTACGAGCAGTACTTC.

This chain links TRBV6-5 with TRBJ2-6; unclear D gene. This CDR3 is built from 13 residues. With 6 bases removed from V and 0 bases from J, the gap between germline ends came to 3 bases. Germline V lookup: CDR1 MNHEY, CDR2 SVGAGI. The CDR3 DNA reads as TGTGCCAGCAGGGCCTCTGGGGCCAACGTCCTGACTTTC. The encoded protein is CASRASGANVLTF.

The chain links TRBV13 to TRBJ2-1; maybe TRBD2 (7 bases). This CDR3 spans 15 amino acids. Per the germline V gene, CDR1 is PRHDT and CDR2 is FYEKMQ (reference sequence). Trimming shortened V by 7 bases and J by 2 bases, and 15 bases separated the two germline ends. The CDR3, as DNA: TGTGCCAGCAACGAGAGGGGGGGGACCTACAATGAGCAGTTCTTC. This codes for CASNERGGTYNEQFF.

This clone appeared once. The V call is TRBV11-2, the J call TRBJ1-1, with 8 nucleotides matching TRBD1. CDR1 is SGHAT and CDR2 is FQNNGV in the germline V gene. CDR3 size: 16 residues. Losses at the gene ends were 3 bases for V and 3 bases for J; bases not matched to a gene: 9. CDR3 sequence: CASSFTAGGMHTEAFF. The DNA for the CDR3 is TGTGCCAGCAGCTTCACAGCAGGGGGCATGCACACTGAAGCTTTCTTT.